The source of this TCR beta chain is a study of spatial heterogeneity in lung cancer. Worth noting for this clonotype: Its antigen is unknown.

Every individual TCR cDNA molecule carried its own unique molecular identifier, which allowed correction of PCR and sequencing errors. In TCRdb, the 5' RACE reads were re-called with MiXCR into one record per CDR3 protein. The table records 20,000 to 25,000 distinct CDR3 sequences, approximately 10% of them present only once. Noted time point: sample taken at primary tumor resection. General study findings and limits: One measure, the expanded intratumoral alpha and beta TCR count, tracked tumor mutation counts.

This TCR was recovered from a male donor with early-stage non-small cell lung cancer. Here the sequenced sample was lung tumor tissue, taken at surgery.

The CDR3 DNA sequence: TGCGCCAGCAGCCAAGATAGGGCTAGCGGGGGGGCTTGGGACGAGCAGTACTTC. This codes for CASSQDRASGGAWDEQYF. The chain has TRBV4-1 and TRBJ2-7; the match to TRBD2 covers 12 bases. The trim removed 0 bases at V and 5 bases at J, leaving 11 bases unmatched. The germline V gene has CDR1 MGHRA and CDR2 YSYEKL. This CDR3 region has 18 residues.